One sample yielded the 11 T cell receptor beta chains listed below, sequenced in a study of radiotherapy plus CTLA-4 blockade in lung cancer. Method: immunoSEQ multiplex PCR; TCRdb's copy keeps in-frame clones and lacks some. The table includes roughly 100,000 clones, about 85% detected once. Specimen: peripheral blood, collected from a patient treated with radiotherapy plus ipilimumab. All receptors derive from a human donor with non-small cell lung cancer that progressed on radiotherapy plus ipilimumab. Some clones in this sample may be carry-over from other donors' samples.

The chain is built from TRBV7-2 and TRBJ1-5; D remains unclear. Trimming took 1 base from V and 1 from J, leaving 5 bases between them. There are 14 residues in the CDR3. CDR1 SGHTA and CDR2 FQGNSA come from the germline V gene. The CDR3 here is CASSLVSSNQPQHF. The CDR3 DNA reads TGTGCCAGCAGCTTAGTCAGCAGCAATCAGCCCCAGCATTTT.

The V gene is TRBV29-1, the J gene TRBJ2-1; a possible D gene is TRBD1 (6 bases). The ends were cut back, 0 bases at V and 11 bases at J, with 11 bases in the middle. The CDR3 extends over 12 amino acids. CDR1 SQVTM and CDR2 ANQGSEA come from the germline V gene. The CDR3 spells CSVEDYRDKQFF. Written as DNA, the CDR3 is TGCAGCGTTGAAGACTACAGGGATAAGCAGTTCTTC.

This chain joins TRBV28 and TRBJ1-1; 8 bases line up with TRBD1. The CDR3 contains 15 residues. CDR1 MDHEN and CDR2 SYDVKM come from the germline V gene. The V gene end was trimmed by 4 bases and the J gene end by 3 bases; junction bases not matched to a gene: 7. CDR3 DNA sequence: TGTGCCAGCAGTTCGACCGGGACAGGAGACACTGAAGCTTTCTTT. It specifies CASSSTGTGDTEAFF.

The chain carries TRBV19 and TRBJ2-7; D remains ambiguous. Germline CDR1 LNHDA, CDR2 SQIVND (reference sequence). The V end lost 0 bases, the J end lost 0 bases, and 9 bases lay between the germline ends. This CDR3 has 15 residues. The CDR3, as DNA: TGTGCCAGTAGTATAGATCCAGCACACTCCTACGAGCAGTACTTC. Its translation: CASSIDPAHSYEQYF.

This clone was counted only a few times. The chain uses TRBV5-1 and TRBJ2-5, with TRBD2 matching 9 bases. The CDR3 covers 15 residues. Germline-derived CDR1 and CDR2 are SGHRS and YFSETQ. The trim removed 5 bases at V and 3 bases at J, leaving 8 bases unmatched. In DNA, the CDR3 is TGCGCCAGCAGATTCGTACTAGCGGGTAAAGAGACCCAGTACTTC. Encoded protein: CASRFVLAGKETQYF.

CDR3 sequence: CASSLVRGVSEQFF. Here the CDR3 DNA reads TGTGCCAGCAGCTTAGTCAGGGGAGTCAGTGAGCAGTTCTTC. J is TRBJ2-1 and V is TRBV11-2; D may be TRBD1 (6 bases). Per the germline V gene, CDR1 is SGHAT and CDR2 is FQNNGV. V was cut by 1 base and J by 9 bases, with 13 bases left in between. This CDR3 region has 14 residues.

In the case of this clone: The junction departs from germline at one end; a sequencing error may be responsible. V is TRBV27 and J is TRBJ1-2, with 9 bases that match TRBD1. Germline-derived CDR1 and CDR2 are MNHEY and SMNVEV (reference sequence). The CDR3 length is 18 residues. The CDR3 loop reads CASSPINPAQGANYGYTF. CDR3 sequence (DNA): TGTGCCAGCAGTCCCATCAACCCGGCACAGGGGGCTAATTATGGCTACACCTTC.

V is TRBV6-1 and J is TRBJ2-7, with 8 bases that match TRBD1. The CDR3 is 15 amino acids. CDR1 is MNHNS and CDR2 is SASEGT in the germline V gene. The junction had 9 bases not matched to a gene; V was cut back by 6 bases and J by 2 bases. CDR3 amino acids: CASRPQGAIPYEQYF. CDR3 in DNA: TGTGCCAGCAGACCCCAGGGGGCTATACCCTACGAGCAGTACTTC.

For this clone: The junction and the germline gene differ at one end; a read error may be behind it. The gene calls are TRBV7-7 and TRBJ2-5; possibly TRBD1 or TRBD2 for D (5 bases each). The CDR3 contains 14 residues. Germline CDR1 reads SSHAT; CDR2 reads FNYEAQ (reference sequence). CDR3 residues: CASSHSGTYGTQYF. CDR3 DNA sequence: TGTGCTAGCAGCCACTCAGGGACCTACGGGACCCAGTACTTC.

V and J are TRBV7-8 and TRBJ1-2, with 8 bases fitting TRBD1. The CDR3 loop spans 15 amino acids. V was clipped by 5 bases and J by 2 bases; unmatched bases: 7. Germline CDR1 and CDR2: SGHVS and FQNEAQ. CDR3 DNA sequence: TGTGCCAGCAGCCCCCAAAGGACAGGGAACTATGGCTACACCTTC. It translates to CASSPQRTGNYGYTF. The full variable domain, in which reference TRBV7-8 and TRBJ1-2 provide the parts outside the CDR3, is GAGVSQSPRYKVAKRGQDVALRCDPISGHVSLFWYQQALGQGPEFLTYFQNEAQLDKSGLPSDRFFAERPEGSVSTLKIQRTQQEDSAVYLCASSPQRTGNYGYTFGSGTRLTVV.

This clone has a single count. V usage is TRBV19 and J usage is TRBJ2-4; TRBD2 aligns across 13 bases. Germline assignment: CDR1 LNHDA and CDR2 SQIVND (reference sequence). The CDR3 has 13 amino acids. J was trimmed by 10 bases and V by 10 bases; bases with no gene match: 7. The CDR3 region has the DNA TGTGCCACTTGGACTAGCGGGGGAGAAATTCAGTACTTC. As protein: CATWTSGGEIQYF.